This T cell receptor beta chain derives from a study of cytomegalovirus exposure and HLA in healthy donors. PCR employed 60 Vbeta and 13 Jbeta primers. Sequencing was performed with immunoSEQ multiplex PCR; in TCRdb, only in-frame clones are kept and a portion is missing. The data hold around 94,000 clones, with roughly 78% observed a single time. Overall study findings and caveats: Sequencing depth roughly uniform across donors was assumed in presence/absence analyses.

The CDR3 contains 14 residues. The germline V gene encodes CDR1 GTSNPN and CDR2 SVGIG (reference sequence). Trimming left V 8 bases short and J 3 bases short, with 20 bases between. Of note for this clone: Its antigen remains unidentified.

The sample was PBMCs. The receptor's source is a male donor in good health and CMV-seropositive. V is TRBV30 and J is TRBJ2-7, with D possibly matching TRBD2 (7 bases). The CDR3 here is CAGRGGRKDYEQYF. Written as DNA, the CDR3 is TGTGCCGGTAGGGGGGGGCGAAAAGACTACGAGCAGTACTTC.